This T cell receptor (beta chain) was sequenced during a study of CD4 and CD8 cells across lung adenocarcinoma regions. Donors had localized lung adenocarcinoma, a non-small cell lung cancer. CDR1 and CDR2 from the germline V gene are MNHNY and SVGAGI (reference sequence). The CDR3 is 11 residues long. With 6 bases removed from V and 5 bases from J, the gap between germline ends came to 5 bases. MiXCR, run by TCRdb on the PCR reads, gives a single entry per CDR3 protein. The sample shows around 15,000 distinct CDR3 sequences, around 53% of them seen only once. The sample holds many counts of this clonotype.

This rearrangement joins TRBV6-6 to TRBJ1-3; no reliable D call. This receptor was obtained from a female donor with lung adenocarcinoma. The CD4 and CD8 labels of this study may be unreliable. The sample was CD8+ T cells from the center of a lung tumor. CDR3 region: CASRNRNTIYF. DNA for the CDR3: TGTGCCAGCAGAAACAGAAACACCATATATTTT.